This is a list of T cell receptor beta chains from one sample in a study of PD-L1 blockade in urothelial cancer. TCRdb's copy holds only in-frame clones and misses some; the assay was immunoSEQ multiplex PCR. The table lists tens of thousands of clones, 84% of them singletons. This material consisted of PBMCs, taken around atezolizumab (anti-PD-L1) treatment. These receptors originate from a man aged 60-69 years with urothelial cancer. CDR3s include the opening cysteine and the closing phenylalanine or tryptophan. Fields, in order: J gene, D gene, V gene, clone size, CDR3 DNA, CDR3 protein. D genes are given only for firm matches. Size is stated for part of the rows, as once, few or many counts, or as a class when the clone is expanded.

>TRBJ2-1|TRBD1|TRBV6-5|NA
TGTGCCAGCAGTCGTGGGACAGGGGTAGCTGATGGGCAGTTCTTC
CASSRGTGVADGQFF
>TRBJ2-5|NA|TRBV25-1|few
TGTGCCAGCAGTGATTTCAGGGGCCAAGAGACCCAGTACTTC
CASSDFRGQETQYF
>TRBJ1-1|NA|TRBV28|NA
TGTGCCAGCAGTTCCCGAGGGCGTACAGAAGCTTTCTTT
CASSSRGRTEAFF
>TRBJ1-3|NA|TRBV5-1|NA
TGCGCCAGCAGTTCCCGTGCGGGGGCTGGAAACACCATATATTTT
CASSSRAGAGNTIYF
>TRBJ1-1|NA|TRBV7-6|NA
TGTGCCAGCAGCTTAGTCGGGCAGGGGACATCCACTGAAGCTTTCTTT
CASSLVGQGTSTEAFF
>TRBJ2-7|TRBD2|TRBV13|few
TGTGCCAGCAGCTTAAGACTAGCGGGGCAAGACCAGCAGTACTTC
CASSLRLAGQDQQYF
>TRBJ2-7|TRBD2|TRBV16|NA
TGTGCCAGCAGCCCTTTGCCTAGCGGCCCCTACGAGCAGTACTTC
CASSPLPSGPYEQYF
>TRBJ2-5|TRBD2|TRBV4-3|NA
TGCGCCAGCAGCCCCAGACCCCCGAGGACTAGCGTTCAAGAGACCCAGTACTTC
CASSPRPPRTSVQETQYF
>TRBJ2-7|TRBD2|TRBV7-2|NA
TGTGCCAGCAGCTTAGGCGTTGGGGTAAGCGGGATCTCCTACGAGCAGTACTTC
CASSLGVGVSGISYEQYF
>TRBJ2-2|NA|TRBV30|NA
TGTGCCTGGAGTGTAAACCGCGCGAGGACCGGGGAGCTGTTTTTT
CAWSVNRARTGELFF
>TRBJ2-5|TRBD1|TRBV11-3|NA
TGTGCCAGCAGCAGACAGGGGGCGATTGAGACCCAGTACTTC
CASSRQGAIETQYF
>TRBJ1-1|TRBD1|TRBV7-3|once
TGTGCCAGCAGCCCTCCGGGACAGGTGGGCACTGAAGCTTTCTTT
CASSPPGQVGTEAFF
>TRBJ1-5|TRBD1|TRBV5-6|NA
TGTGCCAGCAGCTTGCTAGGACAGGGTGTTGGCAATCAGCCCCAGCATTTT
CASSLLGQGVGNQPQHF
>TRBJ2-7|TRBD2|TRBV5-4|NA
TGTGCCAGCAGTCCAGCGGGAGGTGGGTCCTACGAGCAGTACTTC
CASSPAGGGSYEQYF
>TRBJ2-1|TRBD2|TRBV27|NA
TGTGCCAGCGCCCGGGAGCCTTCCGGGACTAACAATGAGCAGTTCTTC
CASAREPSGTNNEQFF
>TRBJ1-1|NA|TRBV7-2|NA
TGTGCCAGCAGCTTAGCGCGCGGAATGAACACTGAAGCTTTCTTT
CASSLARGMNTEAFF
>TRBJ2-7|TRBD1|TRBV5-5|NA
TGTGCCAGCAGCCTATCCCGGGACAGCCTTGAGCAGTACTTC
CASSLSRDSLEQYF
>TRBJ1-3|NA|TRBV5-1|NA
TGCGCCAGCAGCTTGGGACAGGTTAACCTCTCTGGAAACACCATATATTTT
CASSLGQVNLSGNTIYF
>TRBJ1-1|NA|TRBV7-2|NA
TGTGCCAGCAGCGGATCAACTAGGACCACTGAAGCTTTCTTT
CASSGSTRTTEAFF
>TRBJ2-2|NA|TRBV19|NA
TGTGCCAGTAGTATAGTTCGGGGGAAGAACACCGGGGAGCTGTTTTTT
CASSIVRGKNTGELFF
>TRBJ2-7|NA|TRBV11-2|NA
TGTGCCAGCAGCTTTTCCTCCTCCGAGCAGTACTTC
CASSFSSSEQYF
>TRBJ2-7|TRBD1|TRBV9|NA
TGTGCCAGCAGCGATCGGGACAGGGGGAACGAGCAGTACTTC
CASSDRDRGNEQYF
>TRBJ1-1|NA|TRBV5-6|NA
TGTGCCAGCAGCTTCTTGGCTTCCAGGGCGGACACTGAAGCTTTCTTT
CASSFLASRADTEAFF
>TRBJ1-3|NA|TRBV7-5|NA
TGTGCCAGAAGGCCCGGGACAGGGGGAAGTGGGACGTCCGGAAACACCATATATTTT
CARRPGTGGSGTSGNTIYF
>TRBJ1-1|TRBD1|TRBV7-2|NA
TGTGCCAGCAGCCCGACCCGGGACAGGGGCGCTTTCTTT
CASSPTRDRGAFF
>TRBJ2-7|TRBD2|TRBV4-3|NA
TGCGCCAGCAGCCAAGTCGCTACTCCGGGAGGTTCCTACGAGCAGTACTTC
CASSQVATPGGSYEQYF
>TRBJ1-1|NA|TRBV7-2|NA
TGTGCCAGCAGCGACCCTTCCGGGATAGGGTACACTGAAGCTTTCTTT
CASSDPSGIGYTEAFF
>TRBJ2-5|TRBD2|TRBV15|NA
TGTGCCACCAGCAGACGCCTAGCGGGAGAACTAGAGACCCAGTACTTC
CATSRRLAGELETQYF
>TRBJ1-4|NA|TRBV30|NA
TGTGCCTTCAGTTCAACTAATGAAAAACTGTTTTTT
CAFSSTNEKLFF
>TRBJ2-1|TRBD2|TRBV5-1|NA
TGCGCCAGCAGCTTGTCATGGAGCGGGAGGTCTAATGAGCAGTTCTTC
CASSLSWSGRSNEQFF
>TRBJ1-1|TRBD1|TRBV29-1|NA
TGCAGCGTTGAAGTATTAAAAGGGGGCGGTGGGGACACTGAAGCTTTCTTT
CSVEVLKGGGGDTEAFF
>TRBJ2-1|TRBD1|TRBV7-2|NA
TGTGCCAGCAGCTTTGCTGGGGGACAGGGTACAACCTACAATGAGCAGTTCTTC
CASSFAGGQGTTYNEQFF
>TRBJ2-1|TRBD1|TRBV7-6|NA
TGTGCCAGCAGCTTCACAGGGGGTGGGAGCTCCTACAATGAGCAGTTCTTC
CASSFTGGGSSYNEQFF
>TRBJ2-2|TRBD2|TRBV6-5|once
TGTGCCAGCAGTTACACTGGGGGGGTCGGGGAGCTGTTTTTT
CASSYTGGVGELFF
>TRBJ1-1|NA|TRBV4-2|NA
TGTGCCAGCAGCCAAGAGAGAGGGGGGGGAGCTTTCTTT
CASSQERGGGAFF
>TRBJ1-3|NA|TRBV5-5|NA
TGTGCCAGCAGCTTGGGGGGGCCTGCGCGCTCTGGAAACACCATATATTTT
CASSLGGPARSGNTIYF
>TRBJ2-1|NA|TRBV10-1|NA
TGCGCCAGCAGTGATCGCTTGAGCTCCTACAATGAGCAGTTCTTC
CASSDRLSSYNEQFF
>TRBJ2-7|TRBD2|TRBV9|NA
TGTGCCAGCAGCGTAGTAGCGGGAGGCCCCTACGAGCAGTACTTC
CASSVVAGGPYEQYF
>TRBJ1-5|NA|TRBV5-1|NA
TGCGCCAGCAGCCAGGGACTCTATAGCAATCAGCCCCAGCATTTT
CASSQGLYSNQPQHF
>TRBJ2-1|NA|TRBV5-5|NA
TGTGCCAGCAGCCCCTACCTGTCGGGGGTCTCCTACAATGAGCAGTTCTTC
CASSPYLSGVSYNEQFF
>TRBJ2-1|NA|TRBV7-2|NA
TGTGCCAGCAGCTTAGCGGCAATCAGGGCTGAGCAGTTCTTC
CASSLAAIRAEQFF
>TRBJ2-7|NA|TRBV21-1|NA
TGTGCCAGCAGCAAAGTTTGGGGTAGCGGGAGGTTTTACAAGCAGTACTTC
CASSKVWGSGRFYKQYF
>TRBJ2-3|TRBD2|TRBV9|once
TGTGCCAGCAGCTTTAGCGGGAGCACAGATACGCAGTATTTT
CASSFSGSTDTQYF
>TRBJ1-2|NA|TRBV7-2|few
TGTGCCAGCAGCTTAGACCGCGGGACCGATAACTATGGCTACACCTTC
CASSLDRGTDNYGYTF
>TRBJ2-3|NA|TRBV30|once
TGTGCCTGTCTGACTGAGGTTACAGATACGCAGTATTTT
CACLTEVTDTQYF
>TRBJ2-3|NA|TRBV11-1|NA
TGTGCCAGCAGCTCAGATTCTAGCCTAGATACGCAGTATTTT
CASSSDSSLDTQYF
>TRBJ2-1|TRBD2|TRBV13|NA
TGTGCCAGCAGCTTACCGAATGTACTAGCGGGAGTTCCGAATGAGCAGTTCTTC
CASSLPNVLAGVPNEQFF
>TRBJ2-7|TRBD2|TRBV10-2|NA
TGCGCCAGCAGTGTAGCGGGCTACGACTACGAGCAGTACTTC
CASSVAGYDYEQYF
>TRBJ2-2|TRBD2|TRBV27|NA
TGTGCCAGCAGTTATAGCGGGAGGGCCATCTTTGCCGGGGAGCTGTTTTTT
CASSYSGRAIFAGELFF
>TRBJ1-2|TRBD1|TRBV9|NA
TGTGCCAGCAGCGCTCAGGGGGCGGACTATGGCTACACCTTC
CASSAQGADYGYTF
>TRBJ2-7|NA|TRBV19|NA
TGTGCCAGTAGTGCAGTCTCCTACGAGCAGTACTTC
CASSAVSYEQYF